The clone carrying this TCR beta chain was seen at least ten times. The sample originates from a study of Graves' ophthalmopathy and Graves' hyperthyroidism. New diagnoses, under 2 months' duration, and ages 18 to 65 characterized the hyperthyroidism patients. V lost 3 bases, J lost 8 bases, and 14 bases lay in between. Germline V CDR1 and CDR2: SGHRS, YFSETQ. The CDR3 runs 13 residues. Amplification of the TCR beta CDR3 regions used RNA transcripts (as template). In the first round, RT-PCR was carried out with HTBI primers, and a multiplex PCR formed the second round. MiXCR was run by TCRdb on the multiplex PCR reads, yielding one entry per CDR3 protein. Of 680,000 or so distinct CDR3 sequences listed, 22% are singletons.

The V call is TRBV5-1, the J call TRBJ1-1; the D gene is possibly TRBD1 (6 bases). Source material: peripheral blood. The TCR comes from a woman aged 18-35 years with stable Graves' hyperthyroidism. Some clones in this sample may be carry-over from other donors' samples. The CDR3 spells CASSWENRAEAFF. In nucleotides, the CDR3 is TGCGCCAGCAGCTGGGAAAACAGGGCCGAAGCTTTCTTT.